This TCR beta chain was sequenced during a study of T cells after yellow fever vaccination. This clonotype was seen a few times. Germline V gives CDR1 MNHEY, CDR2 SVGEGT. The CDR3 totals 15 residues. The V and J ends lost 6 bases and 4 bases, in that order; junction bases with no gene match: 11. TCRdb recomputed calls from the 5' RACE reads with MiXCR, one row per CDR3 protein. The sample shows 450,000 to 650,000 distinct CDR3 sequences, 13% of them seen only once. This chain joins TRBV6-2 or TRBV6-3 and TRBJ2-5, with 7 bases fitting TRBD2. The sequence derives from a man aged 30-40 years who received the YFV17D yellow fever vaccine. The input for sequencing was PBMCs, taken on the day of the yellow fever booster vaccination. CDR3 sequence: CASRQLGGFLETQYF. The CDR3 DNA reads as TGTGCCAGCAGACAACTGGGAGGGTTCTTAGAGACCCAGTACTTC.